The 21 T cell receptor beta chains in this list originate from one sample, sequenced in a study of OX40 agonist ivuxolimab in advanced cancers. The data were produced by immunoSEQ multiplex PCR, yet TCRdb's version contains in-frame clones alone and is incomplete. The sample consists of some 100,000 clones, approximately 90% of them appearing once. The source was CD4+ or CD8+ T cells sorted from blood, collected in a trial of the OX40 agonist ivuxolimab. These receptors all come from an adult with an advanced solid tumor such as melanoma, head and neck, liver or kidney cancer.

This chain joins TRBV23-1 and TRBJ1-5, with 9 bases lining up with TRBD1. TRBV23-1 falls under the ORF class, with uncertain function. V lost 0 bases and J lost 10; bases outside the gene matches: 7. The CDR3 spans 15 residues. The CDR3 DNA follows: TGCGCCAGCAGTCAATCGAGGACAGGGGAACATCCCCAGCATTTT. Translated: CASSQSRTGEHPQHF.

The DNA of the CDR3 is TGTGCCATCAGTGAGACCGAGAGCGGCTATGGCTACACCTTC. Protein sequence: CAISETESGYGYTF. This chain links TRBV10-3 with TRBJ1-2; D uncertain. This CDR3 has 14 residues. Per the germline V gene, CDR1 is ENHRY and CDR2 is SYGVKD. The V end lost 2 bases, the J end lost 4 bases, and 11 bases lay between the germline ends.

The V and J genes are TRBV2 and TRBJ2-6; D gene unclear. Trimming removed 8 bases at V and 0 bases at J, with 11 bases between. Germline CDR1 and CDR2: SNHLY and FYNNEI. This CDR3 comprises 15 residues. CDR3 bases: TGTGCCAGCTCGGGTCAAAACTCTGGGGCCAACGTCCTGACTTTC. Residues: CASSGQNSGANVLTF.

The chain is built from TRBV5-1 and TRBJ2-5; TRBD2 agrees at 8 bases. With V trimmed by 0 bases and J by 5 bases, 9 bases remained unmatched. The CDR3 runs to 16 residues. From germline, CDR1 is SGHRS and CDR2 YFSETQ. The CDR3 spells CASSLGASGLGETQYF. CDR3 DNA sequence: TGCGCCAGCAGCTTGGGGGCTAGCGGGCTAGGGGAGACCCAGTACTTC. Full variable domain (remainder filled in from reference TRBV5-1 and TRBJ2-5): KAGVTQTPRYLIKTRGQQVTLSCSPISGHRSVSWYQQTPGQGLQFLFEYFSETQRNKGNFPGRFSGRQFSNSRSEMNVSTLELGDSALYLCASSLGASGLGETQYFGPGTRLLVL.

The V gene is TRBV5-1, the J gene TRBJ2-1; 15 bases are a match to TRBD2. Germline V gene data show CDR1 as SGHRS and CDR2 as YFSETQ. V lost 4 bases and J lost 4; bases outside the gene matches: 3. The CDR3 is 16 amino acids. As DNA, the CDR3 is TGCGCCAGCAGCCCGGGGACTAGCGGGAGGTACAATGAGCAGTTCTTC. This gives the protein CASSPGTSGRYNEQFF. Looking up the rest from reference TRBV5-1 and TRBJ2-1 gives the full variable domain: KAGVTQTPRYLIKTRGQQVTLSCSPISGHRSVSWYQQTPGQGLQFLFEYFSETQRNKGNFPGRFSGRQFSNSRSEMNVSTLELGDSALYLCASSPGTSGRYNEQFFGPGTRLTVL.

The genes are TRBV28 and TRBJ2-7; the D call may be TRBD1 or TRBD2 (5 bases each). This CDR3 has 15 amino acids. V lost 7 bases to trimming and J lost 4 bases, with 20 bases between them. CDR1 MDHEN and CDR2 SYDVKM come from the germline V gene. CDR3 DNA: TGTGCCAGCAAACCTGGGGATCTTGGGGGTTACGAGCAGTACTTC. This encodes CASKPGDLGGYEQYF. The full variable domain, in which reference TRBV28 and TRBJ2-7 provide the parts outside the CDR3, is DVKVTQSSRYLVKRTGEKVFLECVQDMDHENMFWYRQDPGLGLRLIYFSYDVKMKEKGDIPEGYSVSREKKERFSLILESASTNQTSMYLCASKPGDLGGYEQYFGPGTRLTVT.

As DNA, the CDR3 is TGTGCCAGTAGCGGGACAGGGGGCGGCTTCTTTCATGGCTACACCTTC. As protein: CASSGTGGGFFHGYTF. The rearrangement links TRBV19 to TRBJ1-2, with TRBD1 identical over 12 bases. This CDR3 contains 16 residues. The germline V gene has CDR1 LNHDA and CDR2 SQIVND (reference sequence). V shed 6 bases and J 6 bases; nucleotides not matched to a gene: 11. Using reference TRBV19 and TRBJ1-2 for the parts outside the CDR3, the full variable domain is DGGITQSPKYLFRKEGQNVTLSCEQNLNHDAMYWYRQDPGQGLRLIYYSQIVNDFQKGDIAEGYSVSREKKESFPLTVTSAQKNPTAFYLCASSGTGGGFFHGYTFGSGTRLTVV.

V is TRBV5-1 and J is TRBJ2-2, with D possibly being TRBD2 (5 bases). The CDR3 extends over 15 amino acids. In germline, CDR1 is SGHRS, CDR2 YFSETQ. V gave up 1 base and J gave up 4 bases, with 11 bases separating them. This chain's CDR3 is CASSLSSAGTGELFF. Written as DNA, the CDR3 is TGCGCCAGCAGCTTGTCCAGCGCGGGCACCGGGGAGCTGTTTTTT. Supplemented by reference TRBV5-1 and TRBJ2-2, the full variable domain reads KAGVTQTPRYLIKTRGQQVTLSCSPISGHRSVSWYQQTPGQGLQFLFEYFSETQRNKGNFPGRFSGRQFSNSRSEMNVSTLELGDSALYLCASSLSSAGTGELFFGEGSRLTVL.

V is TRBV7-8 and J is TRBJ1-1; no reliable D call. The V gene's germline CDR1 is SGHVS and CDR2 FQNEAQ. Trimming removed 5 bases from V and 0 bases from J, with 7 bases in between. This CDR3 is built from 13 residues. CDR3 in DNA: TGTGCCAGCAGCCTGGGTATGAACACTGAAGCTTTCTTT. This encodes CASSLGMNTEAFF.

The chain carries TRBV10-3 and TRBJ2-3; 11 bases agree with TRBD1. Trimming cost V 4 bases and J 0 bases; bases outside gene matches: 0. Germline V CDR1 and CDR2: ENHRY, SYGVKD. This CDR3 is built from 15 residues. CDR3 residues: CAISGTGGSTDTQYF. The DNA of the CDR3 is TGTGCCATCAGTGGGACAGGGGGCAGCACAGATACGCAGTATTTT.

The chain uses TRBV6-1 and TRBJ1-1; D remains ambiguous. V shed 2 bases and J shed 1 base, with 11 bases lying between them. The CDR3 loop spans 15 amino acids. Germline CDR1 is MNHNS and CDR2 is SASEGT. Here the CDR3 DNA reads TGTGCCAGCAGTGAAATGGCAGGTGAGAACACTGAAGCTTTCTTT. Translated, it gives CASSEMAGENTEAFF.

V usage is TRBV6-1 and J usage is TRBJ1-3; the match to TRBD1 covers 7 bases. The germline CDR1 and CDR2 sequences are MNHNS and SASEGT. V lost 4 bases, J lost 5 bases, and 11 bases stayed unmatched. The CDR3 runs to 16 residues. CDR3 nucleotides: TGTGCCAGCAGTGCTCACCCCGGGACAGATAGAAACACCATATATTTT. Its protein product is CASSAHPGTDRNTIYF.

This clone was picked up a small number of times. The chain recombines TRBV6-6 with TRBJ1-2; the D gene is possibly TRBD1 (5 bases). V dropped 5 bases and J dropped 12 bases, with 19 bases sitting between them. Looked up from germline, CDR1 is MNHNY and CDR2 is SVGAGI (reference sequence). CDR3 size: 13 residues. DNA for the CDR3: TGTGCCAGCAGTCCTTTTGATGAGGGGCGAAACACCTTC. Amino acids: CASSPFDEGRNTF.

The CDR3: CASSLSGNTDTQYF. DNA for the CDR3: TGTGCCAGCAGCTTAAGCGGGAACACAGATACGCAGTATTTT. This chain joins TRBV7-6 and TRBJ2-3, with 7 bases fitting TRBD2. V trimming: 2 bases; J trimming: 2 bases; junction bases outside the gene matches: 1. Germline V lookup: CDR1 SGHVS, CDR2 FNYEAQ. The length of the CDR3 is 14 residues.

The DNA of the CDR3 is TGTGCCAGCTCACCACCGTCGATATCAGAGACCCAGTACTTC. Amino acids: CASSPPSISETQYF. This chain uses TRBV18 with TRBJ2-5, with D unclear. The germline V gene has CDR1 KGHSH and CDR2 LQKENI. The CDR3 is 14 residues long. V was shortened by 0 bases and J by 4 bases, with 9 bases between the two germline ends.

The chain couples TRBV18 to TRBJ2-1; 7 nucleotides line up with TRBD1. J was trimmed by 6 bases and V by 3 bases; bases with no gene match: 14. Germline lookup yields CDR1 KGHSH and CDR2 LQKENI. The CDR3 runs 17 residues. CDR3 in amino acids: CASSPPIRTGFSNEQFF. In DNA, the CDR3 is TGTGCCAGCTCACCTCCCATAAGGACAGGCTTTTCCAATGAGCAGTTCTTC.

This CDR3 is CSPPLGTGGLDSLEQYF. The CDR3 bases are TGCAGCCCCCCTTTAGGGACAGGGGGACTAGATTCCCTCGAGCAGTACTTC. The V gene is TRBV29-1, the J gene TRBJ2-5; the match to TRBD1 covers 11 bases. Matching the DNA end better, TRBJ2-7 makes the J call doubtful. This CDR3 region has 17 residues. Germline loops: CDR1 SQVTM, CDR2 ANQGSEA.

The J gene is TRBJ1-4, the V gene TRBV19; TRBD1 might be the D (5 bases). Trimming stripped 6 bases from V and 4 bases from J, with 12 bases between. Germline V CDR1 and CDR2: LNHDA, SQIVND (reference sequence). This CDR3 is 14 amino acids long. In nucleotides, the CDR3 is TGTGCCAGTAGCCGGGACTTTGATAATGAAAAACTGTTTTTT. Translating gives CASSRDFDNEKLFF. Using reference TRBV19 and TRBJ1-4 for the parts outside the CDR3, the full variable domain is DGGITQSPKYLFRKEGQNVTLSCEQNLNHDAMYWYRQDPGQGLRLIYYSQIVNDFQKGDIAEGYSVSREKKESFPLTVTSAQKNPTAFYLCASSRDFDNEKLFFGSGTQLSVL.

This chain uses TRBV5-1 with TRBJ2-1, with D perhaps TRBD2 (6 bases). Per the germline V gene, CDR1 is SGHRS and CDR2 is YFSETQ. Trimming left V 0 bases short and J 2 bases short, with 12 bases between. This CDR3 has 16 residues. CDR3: CASSLVGGETYNEQFF. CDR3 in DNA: TGCGCCAGCAGCTTGGTGGGCGGGGAAACCTACAATGAGCAGTTCTTC.

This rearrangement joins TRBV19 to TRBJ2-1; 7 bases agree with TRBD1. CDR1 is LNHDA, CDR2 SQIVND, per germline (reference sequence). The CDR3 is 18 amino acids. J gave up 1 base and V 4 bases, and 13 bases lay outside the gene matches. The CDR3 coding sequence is TGTGCCAGTAGTACCGGGACAGTCTTATATGGGTCCTACAATGAGCAGTTCTTC. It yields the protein CASSTGTVLYGSYNEQFF.

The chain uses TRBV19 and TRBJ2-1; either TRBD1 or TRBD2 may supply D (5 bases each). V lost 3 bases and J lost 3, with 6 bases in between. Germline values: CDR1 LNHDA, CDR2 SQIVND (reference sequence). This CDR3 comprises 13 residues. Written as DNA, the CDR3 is TGTGCCAGTAGTATGGGGGACTACAATGAGCAGTTCTTC. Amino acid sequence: CASSMGDYNEQFF.